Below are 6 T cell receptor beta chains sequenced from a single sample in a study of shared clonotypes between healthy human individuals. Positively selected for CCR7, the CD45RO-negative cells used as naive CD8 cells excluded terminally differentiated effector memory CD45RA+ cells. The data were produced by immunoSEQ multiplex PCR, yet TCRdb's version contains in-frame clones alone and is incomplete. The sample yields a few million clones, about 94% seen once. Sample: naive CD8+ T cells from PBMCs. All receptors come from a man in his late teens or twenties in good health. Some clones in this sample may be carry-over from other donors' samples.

The CDR3, as DNA: TGTGCCAGCCACAGAGGACTACAGGGCACCGGGGAGCTGTTTTTT. Protein product: CASHRGLQGTGELFF. The gene calls are TRBV28 and TRBJ2-2; D tentatively fits TRBD1 or TRBD2 (6 bases each). Germline loops: CDR1 MDHEN, CDR2 SYDVKM. CDR3 size: 15 residues. V was trimmed by 8 bases and J by 4 bases, leaving 17 bases between them.

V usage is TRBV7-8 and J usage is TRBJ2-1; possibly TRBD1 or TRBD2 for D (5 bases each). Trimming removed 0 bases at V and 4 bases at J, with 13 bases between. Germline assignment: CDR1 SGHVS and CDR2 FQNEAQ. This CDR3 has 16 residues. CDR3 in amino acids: CASSLAPGRLYNEQFF. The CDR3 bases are TGTGCCAGCAGCTTAGCCCCGGGACGATTGTACAATGAGCAGTTCTTC. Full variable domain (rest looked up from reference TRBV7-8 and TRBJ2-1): GAGVSQSPRYKVAKRGQDVALRCDPISGHVSLFWYQQALGQGPEFLTYFQNEAQLDKSGLPSDRFFAERPEGSVSTLKIQRTQQEDSAVYLCASSLAPGRLYNEQFFGPGTRLTVL.

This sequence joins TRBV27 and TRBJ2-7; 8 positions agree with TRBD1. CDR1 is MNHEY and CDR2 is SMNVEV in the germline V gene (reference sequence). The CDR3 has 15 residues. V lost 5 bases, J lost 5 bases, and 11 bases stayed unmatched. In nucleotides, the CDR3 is TGTGCCAGCAGTACCTCAGGGGGCGCTTCCCACGAGCAGTACTTC. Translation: CASSTSGGASHEQYF.

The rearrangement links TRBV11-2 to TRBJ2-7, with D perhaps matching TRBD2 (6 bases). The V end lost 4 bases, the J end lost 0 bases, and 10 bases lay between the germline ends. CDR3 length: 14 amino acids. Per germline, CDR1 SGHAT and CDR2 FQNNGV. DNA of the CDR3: TGTGCCAGCAGCTGGGTGGGGGGCTCCTACGAGCAGTACTTC. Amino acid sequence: CASSWVGGSYEQYF.

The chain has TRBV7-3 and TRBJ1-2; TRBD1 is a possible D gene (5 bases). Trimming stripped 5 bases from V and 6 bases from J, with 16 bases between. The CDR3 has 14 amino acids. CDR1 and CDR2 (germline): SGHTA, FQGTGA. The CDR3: CASSLSGGIDGYTF. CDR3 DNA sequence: TGTGCCAGCAGCCTAAGTGGGGGAATAGATGGCTACACCTTC.

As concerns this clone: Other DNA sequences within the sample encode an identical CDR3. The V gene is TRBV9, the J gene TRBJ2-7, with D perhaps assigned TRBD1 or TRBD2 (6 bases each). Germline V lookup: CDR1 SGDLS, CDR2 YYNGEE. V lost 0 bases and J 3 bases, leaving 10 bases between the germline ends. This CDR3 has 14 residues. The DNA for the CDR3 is TGTGCCAGCAGCGTAGGAGGGGGGAACTACGAGCAGTACTTC. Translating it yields CASSVGGGNYEQYF.